Reported below is one T cell receptor (beta chain). This clone was seen once. The antigen it recognizes is unknown. There are no base qualities to consult, and no much larger clone falls within one base. The data were taken from a study of Ad26.COV2.S vaccination and SARS-CoV-2 variants (dated by TCRdb to the early 2020s). Concerning the study at large: The specificity and breadth of SARS-CoV-2-reactive T cell receptors after Ad26.COV2.S vaccination were assessed by TCRbeta repertoire sequencing. A total of 32 samples were included in the TCR-sequenced set, comprising some 20 Ad26.COV2.S vaccine recipients, 5 placebo recipients and 8 SARS-CoV-2 convalescent individuals. Paper-wide results and their limitations: Ad26.COV2.S recipients had higher spike-specific TCR breadth than placebo recipients (P = 0.0014). The authors noted that the TCR breadth and depth analyses may have underestimated total T cell responses. After vaccination, substantial breadth of spike-specific CD8+ and CD4+ T cell responses was reported. Non-spike TCR breadth was comparable between vaccine and placebo recipients, consistent with the vaccine containing only spike.

The time point label for this specimen denotes: individuals recovered from natural SARS-CoV-2 infection. The germline V gene (reference sequence) gives CDR1 as SEHNR and CDR2 as FQNEAQ. At the junction V is shortened by 10 bases and J by 1 base, with 17 bases in between. CDR3 length: 15 amino acids, cysteine to phenylalanine. Solely the CDR3 DNA is kept, with 45 bases framed from the first base. The immunoSEQ Assay was used to sequence TCRbeta CDR3 regions. After extraction, genomic DNA underwent amplification by bias-controlled multiplex PCR, followed by high-throughput sequencing. The original methods were these. To quantify the absolute abundance of each unique TCRbeta CDR3 region, sequences were collapsed and filtered. T cell fraction was estimated by normalization of TCRbeta template counts to usable DNA, with usable DNA being measured through amplification of reference genes present in all nucleated cells. Repertoire TCRs were annotated as SARS-CoV-2-specific by exact matching of V gene, CDR3 amino acid sequence and J gene to a known reactive TCR set. The reference SARS-CoV-2 TCR set came from MIRA and was filtered for enrichment in COVID-19-positive ImmuneCODE repertoires, removing public or cross-reactive TCRs. Using the MIRA antigens, annotated TCRs were further analysed by specific ORF or by position within an ORF. Depth was the summed frequency of annotated unique rearrangements, while breadth was defined as annotated unique rearrangements over total unique productive rearrangements. Group comparisons of TCR breadth used two-sided Wilcoxon rank-sum tests. In TCRdb, the immuneACCESS table is reduced to in-frame sequences with V and J assigned. These tables do not hold every clone; where another copy was compared, an unresolved V gene accounts for under half, and the others remain unexplained. V and J calls and clone size are given by that table; D and trimming were obtained from the DNA. Here the sample has some 350,000 clones; about 90% occur a single time. The ten largest clones take up 3.9% of the sample.

Sample: peripheral blood, taken after recovery from COVID-19. The TCR comes from a human donor who had recovered from COVID-19. The chain links TRBV7-9 with TRBJ1-3; the D gene identity is not certain. The DNA sequence follows: TGTGCCATCCGGGCCTCAGAGATATCTGGAAACACCATATATTTT. Its translation reads: CAIRASEISGNTIYF.